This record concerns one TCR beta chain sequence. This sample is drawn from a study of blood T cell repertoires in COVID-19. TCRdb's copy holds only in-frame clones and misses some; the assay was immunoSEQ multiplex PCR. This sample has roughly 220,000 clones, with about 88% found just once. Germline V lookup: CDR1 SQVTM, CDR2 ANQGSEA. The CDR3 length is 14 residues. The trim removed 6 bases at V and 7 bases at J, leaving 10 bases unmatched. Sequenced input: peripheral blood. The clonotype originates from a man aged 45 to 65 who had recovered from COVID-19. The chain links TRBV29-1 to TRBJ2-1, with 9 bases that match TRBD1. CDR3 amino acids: CSVTGTGIVNEQFF. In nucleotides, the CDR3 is TGCAGCGTAACCGGGACAGGGATAGTTAATGAGCAGTTCTTC.